This T cell receptor (beta chain) emerged from a study of blood T cell repertoires in COVID-19. This clone was detected only once. V was clipped by 1 base and J by 3 bases, with 14 bases between them. Germline V gene sequence: CDR1 MNHNY, CDR2 SVGAGI (reference sequence). This CDR3 is 16 amino acids long. The repertoire was sequenced with immunoSEQ multiplex PCR; TCRdb's copy has only in-frame clones and lacks some. The repertoire holds over 100,000 clones, with about 85% as singletons. This sequence was found in a man aged 35 to 55 with acute or convalescent COVID-19. The rearrangement uses TRBV6-6 and TRBJ2-3; TRBD1 might be the D (8 bases). Sequences were obtained from peripheral blood. CDR3 region: CASSYFTGGGTDTQYF. The CDR3 nucleotides are TGTGCCAGCAGTTACTTCACAGGGGGGGGGACAGATACGCAGTATTTT.